This T cell receptor (beta chain) was sequenced in a study of Graves' ophthalmopathy and Graves' hyperthyroidism. If no ophthalmopathy appeared within 18 months of follow-up, hyperthyroidism was termed stable. In this cohort, patients with other autoimmune diseases, uncontrolled infections, pregnancy or lactation were excluded. Serum thyroxine and TRAb, along with clinical symptoms, thyroid ultrasound and orbital computed tomography, were what diagnosis relied on. Using RNA transcripts, the TCR beta CDR3 regions were amplified. The authors performed first-round RT-PCR with HTBI primers and then a second-round multiplex PCR. TCRdb re-called the multiplex PCR reads through MiXCR, storing one row per CDR3 protein. The table shows about 39,000 distinct CDR3 sequences, with roughly 52% occurring only once. The receptor's source is an adult woman with stable Graves' hyperthyroidism. What was sequenced was peripheral blood.

CDR3 nucleotide sequence: TGCAGCGTCGGGACAGTTTGGCAGCCCCAGCATTTT. Its translation is CSVGTVWQPQHF. This chain uses TRBV29-1 with TRBJ1-5, with 7 bases identical to TRBD1. The CDR3 spans 12 residues. Germline CDR1 reads SQVTM; CDR2 reads ANQGSEA. Trimming cost V 6 bases and J 7 bases; bases outside gene matches: 6.